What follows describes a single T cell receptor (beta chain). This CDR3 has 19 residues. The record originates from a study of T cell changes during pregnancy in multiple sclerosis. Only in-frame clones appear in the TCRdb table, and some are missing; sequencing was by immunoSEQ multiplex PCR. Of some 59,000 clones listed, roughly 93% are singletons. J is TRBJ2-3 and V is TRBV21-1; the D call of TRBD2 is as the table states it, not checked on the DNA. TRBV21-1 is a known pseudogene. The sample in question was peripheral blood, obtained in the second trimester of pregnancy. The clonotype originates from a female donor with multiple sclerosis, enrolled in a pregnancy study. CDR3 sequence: CASSKFQSSGEQSTDTQYF. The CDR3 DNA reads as TGTGCCAGCAGCAAATTTCAGTCTAGCGGGGAACAAAGCACAGATACGCAGTATTTT.